The rows below give T cell receptor beta chains drawn from one sample of a study of T-cell memory formation after mild COVID-19. TCRdb processed the 5' RACE reads anew with MiXCR; each CDR3 protein has one entry. The repertoire holds roughly 450,000 distinct CDR3 sequences, with roughly 18% as singletons. Sequencing was done on a sample of PBMCs or a T cell subset sorted from them (not recorded which). Source of these receptors: an adult woman who had mild COVID-19 (a few samples of this study predate the infection). Cell type and time point are not known. Both conserved end residues are part of each CDR3. D genes are given only for firm matches. A clone size is listed for some rows: how often the clone was seen (once, few, many), or a class if it is expanded.

d_call j_call cdr3_length v_call clone_size cdr3_nt cdr3_aa
- TRBJ1-5 15 TRBV19 few TGTGCCAGTAGAAGTCGTGGGGGGGCGTATCAGCCCCAGCATTTT CASRSRGGAYQPQHF
- TRBJ2-7 11 TRBV10-3 - TGTGCCATCAGTGCCTTCCCGGAGCAGTACTTC CAISAFPEQYF
- TRBJ1-4 14 TRBV18 - TGTGCCAGCTCAGGCGGGGCAACTAATGAAAAACTGTTTTTT CASSGGATNEKLFF
- TRBJ1-2 15 TRBV4-2 many TGTGCCAGCAGCCAAGATAGTAAGGGTGGCTATGGCTACACCTTC CASSQDSKGGYGYTF
- TRBJ2-1 15 TRBV6-1 once TGTGCCAGCAGGGACCCGGTACAGGGTCACAATGAGCAGTTCTTC CASRDPVQGHNEQFF
TRBD2 TRBJ2-1 15 TRBV19 - TGTGCCAGTAGGACGGGAGGGGTTTCCTACAATGAGCAGTTCTTC CASRTGGVSYNEQFF
- TRBJ2-1 16 TRBV4-2 many TGTGCCAGCAGCCAGCGGGACGCAAGCTCCTACAATGAGCAGTTCTTC CASSQRDASSYNEQFF
- TRBJ2-7 14 TRBV29-1 - TGCAGCGTTGAGAGTGACGGAAGCTCCTACGAGCAGTACTTC CSVESDGSSYEQYF
TRBD1 TRBJ2-4 13 TRBV3-1 few TGTGCCAGCAGAGGACAGGGGTTGAACATTCAGTACTTC CASRGQGLNIQYF
- TRBJ2-1 14 TRBV7-9 many TGTGCCAGCAGCTTAGGGGACCCGCTTAATGAGCAGTTCTTC CASSLGDPLNEQFF
TRBD1 TRBJ2-1 14 TRBV5-1 few TGCGCCAGCCGGACAGGCTCTCACTACAATGAGCAGTTCTTC CASRTGSHYNEQFF
TRBD1 TRBJ2-6 18 TRBV24-1 - TGTGCCACCAGTGATCCCTACACAGGGGCCTCTGGGGCCAACGTCCTGACTTTC CATSDPYTGASGANVLTF
- TRBJ2-7 13 TRBV7-8 few TGTGCCAGCAGCCCGGGGACTTTCTACGAGCAGTACTTC CASSPGTFYEQYF
TRBD1 TRBJ2-7 16 TRBV7-9 - TGTGCCAGCAGCGCAAGACAGGGGTTTGGGTCGGACGAGCAGTACTTC CASSARQGFGSDEQYF
- TRBJ2-5 12 TRBV24-1 - TGTGCCACCAGTGATCCCAAGACAGTCCAGTACTTC CATSDPKTVQYF
- TRBJ2-4 15 TRBV12-3/TRBV12-4 few TGTGCCAGCAGTCAGGAGGCGGTAGCCAAAAACATTCAGTACTTC CASSQEAVAKNIQYF
TRBD2 TRBJ2-1 15 TRBV5-4 few TGTGCCAGCAACATAGCGGGGGGATCCTACAATGAGCAGTTCTTC CASNIAGGSYNEQFF
TRBD1 TRBJ2-5 17 TRBV7-2 few TGTGCCAGCAGCTTCTGGAGAGGGGGCGTAAAAAAAGAGACCCAGTACTTC CASSFWRGGVKKETQYF
TRBD2 TRBJ2-1 16 TRBV18 - TGTGCCAGCTCACCGACTAGCGGAAACTCCTACAATGAGCAGTTCTTC CASSPTSGNSYNEQFF
- TRBJ2-2 16 TRBV5-1 - TGCGCCAGCAGCTTGGGTACAGGGAGAAAGATCGGGGAGCTGTTTTTT CASSLGTGRKIGELFF
- TRBJ1-2 15 TRBV5-1 few TGCGCCAGCAGCTTGGTTAGACAGGAGTTGTATGGCTACACCTTC CASSLVRQELYGYTF
- TRBJ1-4 15 TRBV5-1 many TGCGCCAGCAGCTTGAACAGTGGCCAGAGTGAAAAACTGTTTTTT CASSLNSGQSEKLFF
- TRBJ2-3 16 TRBV9 few TGTGCCAGCAGCGTAGATGGCGGAGGGGTCTCAGATACGCAGTATTTT CASSVDGGGVSDTQYF
- TRBJ1-1 14 TRBV5-5 few TGTGCCAGCAGCTTGTCCGGGGGGAGCACTGAAGCTTTCTTT CASSLSGGSTEAFF
TRBD2 TRBJ2-1 11 TRBV5-6 - TGTGCCAGCGGGAGGGGACTTGAGCAGTTCTTC CASGRGLEQFF
- TRBJ2-3 14 TRBV5-4 few TGTGCCAGCAGCTTGGACCGCCAATCCGATACGCAGTATTTT CASSLDRQSDTQYF
TRBD1 TRBJ2-7 18 TRBV6-6 few TGTGCCAGCAGTTACTCTGGAATGAATCGGGACAGGGTACCCGAGCAGTACTTC CASSYSGMNRDRVPEQYF